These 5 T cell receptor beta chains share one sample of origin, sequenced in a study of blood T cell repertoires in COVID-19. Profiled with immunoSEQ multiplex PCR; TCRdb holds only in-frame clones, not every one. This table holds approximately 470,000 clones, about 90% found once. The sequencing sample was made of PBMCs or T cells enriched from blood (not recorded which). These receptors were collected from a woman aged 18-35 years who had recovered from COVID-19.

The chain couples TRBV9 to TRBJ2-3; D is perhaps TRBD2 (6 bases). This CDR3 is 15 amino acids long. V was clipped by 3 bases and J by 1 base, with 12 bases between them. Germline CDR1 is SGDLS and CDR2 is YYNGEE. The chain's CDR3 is CASSETGGGTDTQYF. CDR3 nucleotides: TGTGCCAGCAGCGAAACCGGGGGAGGCACAGATACGCAGTATTTT.

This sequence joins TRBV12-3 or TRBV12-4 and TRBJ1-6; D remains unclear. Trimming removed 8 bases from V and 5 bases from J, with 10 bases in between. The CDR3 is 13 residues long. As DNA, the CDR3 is TGTGCCAGCTCAGGCCTCAATAATTCACCCCTCCACTTT. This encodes CASSGLNNSPLHF.

The CDR3 DNA is TGTGTGGTAGGGGGACGTAGCACAGATACGCAGTATTTT. Translating gives CVVGGRSTDTQYF. This chain uses TRBV12-3 or TRBV12-4 with TRBJ2-3; D might be TRBD1 (6 bases). The CDR3 covers 13 residues.

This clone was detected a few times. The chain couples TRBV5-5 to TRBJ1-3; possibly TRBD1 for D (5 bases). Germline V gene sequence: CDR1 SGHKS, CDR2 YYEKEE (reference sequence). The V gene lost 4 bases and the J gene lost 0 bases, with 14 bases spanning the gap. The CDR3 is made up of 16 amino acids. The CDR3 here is CASSLGTSYSGNTIYF. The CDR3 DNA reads TGTGCCAGCAGCCTGGGGACTTCCTACTCTGGAAACACCATATATTTT.

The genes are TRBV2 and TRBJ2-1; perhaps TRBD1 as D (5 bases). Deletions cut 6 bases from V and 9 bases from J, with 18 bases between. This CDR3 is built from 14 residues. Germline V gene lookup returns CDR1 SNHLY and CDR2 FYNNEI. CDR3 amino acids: CASRASGPAVEQFF. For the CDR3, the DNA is TGTGCCAGCAGGGCCTCAGGGCCCGCGGTTGAGCAGTTCTTC.